The source of this T cell receptor beta chain is a study of cytomegalovirus exposure and HLA in healthy donors. Germline CDR1 and CDR2: LNHNV and YYDKDF (reference sequence). Unmatched junction bases numbered 5, after V lost 5 bases and J lost 3 bases. This CDR3 contains 15 residues. General study points: In a later analysis, the majority of CMV-associated beta chains seemingly showed HLA restriction.

In the case of this clone: Its target is unknown.

Both 60 Vbeta primers and 13 Jbeta primers went into the PCR. Original processing notes: Roughly 10 million shared chains were among approximately 80 million unique TCR beta chains counted in a later analysis. Measured with immunoSEQ multiplex PCR; TCRdb has only the in-frame clones, and not every one. V and J calls and clone size are given by that table; D and trimming were obtained from the DNA. Its table lists about 140,000 clones. Specimen: PBMCs. The J gene is TRBJ1-2, the V gene TRBV15, with 11 bases lining up with TRBD1. The TCR sequence derives from a woman between 18 and 30 years old in good health and CMV-seronegative. The CDR3 DNA sequence: TGTGCCACCAGCTCGTGGGACAGGGGGTACTATGGCTACACCTTC. Translation: CATSSWDRGYYGYTF.